Reported below is one T cell receptor (beta chain). Antigen: not known. These data belong to a study of cytomegalovirus exposure and HLA in healthy donors. CDR3 length: 15 amino acids. Trimming at V came to 5 bases and at J to 9 bases, leaving 12 bases not matched to a gene. The germline gives CDR1 SGHTA, CDR2 FQGNSA. It was with 60 Vbeta and 13 Jbeta primers that the PCR ran. Data came from immunoSEQ multiplex PCR; TCRdb stores just in-frame clones and leaves some out. The sample holds 140,000 or so clones, more than 75% seen once. The study, taken as a whole, reports: The investigators catalogued 150 or so TCR beta chains as cytomegalovirus-associated.

The sequencing input was PBMCs. This chain uses TRBV7-2 with TRBJ2-1; 8 bases agree with TRBD1. This TCR derives from a female donor in good health and CMV-seronegative. The CDR3, as DNA: TGTGCCAGCAGCCCCGGGATACAGGGGGTGACTGAGCAGTTCTTC. The encoded protein is CASSPGIQGVTEQFF.